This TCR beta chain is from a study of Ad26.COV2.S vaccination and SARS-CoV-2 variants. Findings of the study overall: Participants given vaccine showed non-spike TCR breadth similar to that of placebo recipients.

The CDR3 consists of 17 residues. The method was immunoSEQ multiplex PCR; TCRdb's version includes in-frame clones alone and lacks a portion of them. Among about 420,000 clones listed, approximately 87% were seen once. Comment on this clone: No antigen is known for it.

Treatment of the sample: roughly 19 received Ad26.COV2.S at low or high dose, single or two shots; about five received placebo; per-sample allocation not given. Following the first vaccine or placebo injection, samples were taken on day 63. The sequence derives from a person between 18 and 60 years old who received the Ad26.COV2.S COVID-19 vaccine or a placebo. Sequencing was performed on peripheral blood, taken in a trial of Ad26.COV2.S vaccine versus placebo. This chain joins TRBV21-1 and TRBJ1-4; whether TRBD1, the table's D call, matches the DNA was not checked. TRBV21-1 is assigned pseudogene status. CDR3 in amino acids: CASSKGGDREVGEKLFF. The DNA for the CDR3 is TGTGCCAGCAGCAAAGGAGGGGACAGGGAGGTCGGTGAAAAACTGTTTTTT.